The entry below describes one T cell receptor (beta chain). This sample stems from a study of shared clonotypes between healthy human individuals. The CDR3 loop spans 14 amino acids. Trimming took 3 bases from V and 7 from J, leaving 13 bases between them. CDR1 SGHNT and CDR2 YYREEE come from the germline V gene (reference sequence). The repertoire was sequenced with immunoSEQ multiplex PCR; TCRdb's copy has only in-frame clones and lacks some. The repertoire consists of roughly 2.2 million clones, with just over 90% occurring once and the leading ten covering under 0.45%. The genes are TRBV5-4 and TRBJ2-2; D not resolved. The TCR was taken from a man aged 18 to 30 in good health. Some clones in this sample may be carry-over from other donors' samples. The sample consisted of naive CD4+ T cells from PBMCs. Subset denoted: CD45RA+ positively selected. The CDR3 here is CASSSPGGIGELFF. CDR3 in DNA: TGTGCCAGCAGCTCACCTGGTGGGATCGGGGAGCTGTTTTTT.